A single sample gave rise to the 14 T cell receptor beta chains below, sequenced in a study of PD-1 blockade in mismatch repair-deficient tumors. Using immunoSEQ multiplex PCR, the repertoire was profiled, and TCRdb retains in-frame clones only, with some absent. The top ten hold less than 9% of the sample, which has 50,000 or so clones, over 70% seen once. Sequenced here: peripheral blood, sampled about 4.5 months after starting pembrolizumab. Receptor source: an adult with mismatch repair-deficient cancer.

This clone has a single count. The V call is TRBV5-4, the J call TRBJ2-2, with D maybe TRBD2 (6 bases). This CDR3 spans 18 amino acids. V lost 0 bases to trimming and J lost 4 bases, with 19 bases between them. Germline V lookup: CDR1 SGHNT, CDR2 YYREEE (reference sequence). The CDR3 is CASSLAPGANRGTGELFF. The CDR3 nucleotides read TGTGCCAGCAGCTTGGCCCCGGGAGCGAATCGGGGCACCGGGGAGCTGTTTTTT.

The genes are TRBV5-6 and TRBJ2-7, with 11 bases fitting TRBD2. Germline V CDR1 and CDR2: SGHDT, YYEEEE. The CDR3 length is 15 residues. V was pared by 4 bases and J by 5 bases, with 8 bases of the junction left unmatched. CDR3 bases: TGTGCCAGCAGCGTTACTAGCGGGAGTTTTGACGAGCAGTACTTC. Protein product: CASSVTSGSFDEQYF.

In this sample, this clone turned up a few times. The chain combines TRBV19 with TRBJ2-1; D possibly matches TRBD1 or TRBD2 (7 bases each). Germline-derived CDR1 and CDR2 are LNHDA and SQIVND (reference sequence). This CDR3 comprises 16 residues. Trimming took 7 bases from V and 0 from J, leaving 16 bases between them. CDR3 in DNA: TGTGCCAGTAAAGGCCAGGGGGGGGCCTCCTACAATGAGCAGTTCTTC. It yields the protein CASKGQGGASYNEQFF.

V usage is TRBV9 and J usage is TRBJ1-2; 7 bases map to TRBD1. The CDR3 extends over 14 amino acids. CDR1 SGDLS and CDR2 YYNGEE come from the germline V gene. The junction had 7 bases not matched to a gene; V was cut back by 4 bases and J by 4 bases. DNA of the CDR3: TGTGCCAGCAGCCAAACGACAGGGTCCTATGGCTACACCTTC. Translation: CASSQTTGSYGYTF.

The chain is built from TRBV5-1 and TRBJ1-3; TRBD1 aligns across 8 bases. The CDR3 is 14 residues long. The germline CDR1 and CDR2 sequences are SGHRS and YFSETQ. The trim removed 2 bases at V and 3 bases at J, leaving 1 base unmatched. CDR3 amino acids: CASSLTGGGNTIYF. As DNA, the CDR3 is TGCGCCAGCAGCTTAACAGGGGGTGGAAACACCATATATTTT.

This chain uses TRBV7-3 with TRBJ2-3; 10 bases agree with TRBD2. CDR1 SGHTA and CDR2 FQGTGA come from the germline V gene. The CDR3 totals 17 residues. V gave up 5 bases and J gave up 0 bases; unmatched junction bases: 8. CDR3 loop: CASSNRLAGPSTDTQYF. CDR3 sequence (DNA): TGTGCCAGCAGCAACCGACTAGCGGGTCCTAGCACAGATACGCAGTATTTT.

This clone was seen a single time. The CDR3 DNA sequence: TGCGCCAGCAGCCAACTTGGGGGACTAGCGGTCAATGAGCAGTTCTTC. Its protein is CASSQLGGLAVNEQFF. This chain links TRBV4-3 with TRBJ2-1; TRBD2 agrees at 11 bases. The CDR3 runs 16 residues. The trim removed 2 bases at V and 6 bases at J, leaving 6 bases unmatched. Looked up from germline, CDR1 is LGHNA and CDR2 is YSLEER.

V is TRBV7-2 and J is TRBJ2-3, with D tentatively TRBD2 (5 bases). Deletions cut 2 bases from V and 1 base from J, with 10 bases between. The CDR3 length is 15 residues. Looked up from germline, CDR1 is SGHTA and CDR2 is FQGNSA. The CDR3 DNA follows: TGTGCCAGCAGCTTACGGCTAGCAGGCACAGATACGCAGTATTTT. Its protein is CASSLRLAGTDTQYF.

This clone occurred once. CDR3 protein: CASSSGGGWEQYF. The CDR3 nucleotides read TGTGCCAGCAGTTCAGGGGGGGGTTGGGAGCAGTACTTC. The chain employs TRBV6-5 and TRBJ2-7; either TRBD1 or TRBD2 may supply D (7 bases each). This CDR3 has 13 amino acids. Looked up from germline, CDR1 is MNHEY and CDR2 is SVGAGI. Trimming removed 4 bases at V and 7 bases at J, with 14 bases between.

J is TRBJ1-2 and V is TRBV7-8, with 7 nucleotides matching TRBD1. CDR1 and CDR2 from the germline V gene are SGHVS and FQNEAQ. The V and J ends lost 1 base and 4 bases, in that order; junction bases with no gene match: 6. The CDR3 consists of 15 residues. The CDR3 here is CASSLDRQGVYGYTF. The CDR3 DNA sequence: TGTGCCAGCAGCTTAGATCGACAGGGTGTCTATGGCTACACCTTC. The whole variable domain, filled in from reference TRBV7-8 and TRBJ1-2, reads GAGVSQSPRYKVAKRGQDVALRCDPISGHVSLFWYQQALGQGPEFLTYFQNEAQLDKSGLPSDRFFAERPEGSVSTLKIQRTQQEDSAVYLCASSLDRQGVYGYTFGSGTRLTVV.

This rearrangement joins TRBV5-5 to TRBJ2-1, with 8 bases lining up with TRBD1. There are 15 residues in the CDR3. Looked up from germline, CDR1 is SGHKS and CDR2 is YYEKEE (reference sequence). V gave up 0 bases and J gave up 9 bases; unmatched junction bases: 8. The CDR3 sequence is CASSLAPGGTREQFF. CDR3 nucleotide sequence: TGTGCCAGCAGCTTGGCCCCAGGGGGCACGCGTGAGCAGTTCTTC.

The CDR3 nucleotides are TGTGCCGGCTATCCGGGACAGGGCTTCGCTGAAGCTTTCTTT. This gives the protein CAGYPGQGFAEAFF. This chain uses TRBV30 with TRBJ1-1; 9 nucleotides match TRBD1. CDR1 is GTSNPN, CDR2 SVGIG, per germline (reference sequence). The CDR3 is 14 residues long. Trimming at V came to 8 bases and at J to 6 bases, leaving 13 bases not matched to a gene.

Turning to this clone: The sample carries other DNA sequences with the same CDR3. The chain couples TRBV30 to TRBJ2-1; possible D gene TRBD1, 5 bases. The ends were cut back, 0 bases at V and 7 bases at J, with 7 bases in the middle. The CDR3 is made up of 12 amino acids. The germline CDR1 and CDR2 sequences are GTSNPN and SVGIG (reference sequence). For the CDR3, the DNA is TGTGCCTGGAGTGTTCAGGGTAATGAGCAGTTCTTC. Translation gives CAWSVQGNEQFF.

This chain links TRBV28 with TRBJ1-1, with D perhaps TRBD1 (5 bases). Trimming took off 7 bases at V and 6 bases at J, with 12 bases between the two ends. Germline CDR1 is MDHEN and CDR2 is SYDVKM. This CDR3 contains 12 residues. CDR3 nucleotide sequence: TGTGCCAGCACTTCTGGGGGAGCTGAAGCTTTCTTT. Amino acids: CASTSGGAEAFF. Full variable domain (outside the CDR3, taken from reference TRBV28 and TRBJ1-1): DVKVTQSSRYLVKRTGEKVFLECVQDMDHENMFWYRQDPGLGLRLIYFSYDVKMKEKGDIPEGYSVSREKKERFSLILESASTNQTSMYLCASTSGGAEAFFGQGTRLTVV.